Following are 24 T cell receptor beta chains from one sample sequenced in a study of identifying expanded T cells in peripheral blood. TCRdb keeps only in-frame clones here, not all; method: immunoSEQ multiplex PCR. Here the sample spans more than 85,000 clones, more than 70% being singletons. Material for sequencing was blood. The source of these receptors is a person aged 18-70 years in good health.

The rearrangement uses TRBV4-1 and TRBJ1-1; a weak D match, TRBD1 (6 bases). The CDR3 totals 15 residues. V was trimmed by 8 bases and J by 3 bases, leaving 19 bases between them. Germline V gives CDR1 MGHRA, CDR2 YSYEKL. The CDR3 sequence: CASGASGGLDTEAFF. The CDR3 DNA reads as TGCGCCAGCGGTGCAAGCGGGGGGCTCGACACTGAAGCTTTCTTT.

CDR3 in DNA: TGTGCCAGCAGACAGGTTCCCCAGACCATCTTCGAGCAGTACTTC. Translation: CASRQVPQTIFEQYF. The genes are TRBV6-1 and TRBJ2-7, with D maybe TRBD1 (5 bases). V lost 6 bases, J lost 6 bases, and 21 bases lay in between. Germline V gene data show CDR1 as MNHNS and CDR2 as SASEGT. This CDR3 has 15 residues.

This chain links TRBV9 with TRBJ2-5; D unresolved. The CDR3 is made up of 13 amino acids. Looked up from germline, CDR1 is SGDLS and CDR2 is YYNGEE. Trimming removed 3 bases from V and 2 bases from J, with 8 bases in between. The CDR3 sequence is CASSGLGQETQYF. As DNA, the CDR3 is TGTGCCAGCAGCGGATTAGGGCAAGAGACCCAGTACTTC.

To note about this clone: One end of the junction fails to match germline, which may point to a read error. DNA for the CDR3: TGCGCCAGCAGTGGGCCCAGGGGGGAAGGGGGAAATACGCAGTATTTC. Amino acids: CASSGPRGEGGNTQYF. The chain carries TRBV23-1 and TRBJ2-3, with D maybe TRBD1 (7 bases). TRBV23-1 is reported as an ORF; its role is uncertain. The CDR3 extends over 16 amino acids.

The chain links TRBV11-3 to TRBJ1-2, with D uncertain. CDR1 and CDR2 from the germline V gene are SGHNT and YENEEA. Trimming removed 3 bases from V and 4 bases from J, with 21 bases in between. This CDR3 is 17 amino acids long. The CDR3 DNA reads TGTGCCAGCAGCTTGACTGACACCCGAACTTCTTTCTATGGCTACACCTTC. This encodes CASSLTDTRTSFYGYTF.

The CDR3 region has the DNA TGTGCCAGAAGCTTGGGACAGGGCCGACCCTCGAACACCGGGGAGCTGTTTTTT. Its translation: CARSLGQGRPSNTGELFF. The chain is built from TRBV5-3 and TRBJ2-2, with 7 bases that match TRBD1. TRBV5-3 is an ORF, with its function uncertain. The CDR3 consists of 18 residues. The ends lost 0 bases at V and 0 bases at J; junction bases unmatched: 8.

The chain is built from TRBV30 and TRBJ2-1; either TRBD1 or TRBD2 may fit D (5 bases each). CDR1 and CDR2 (germline): GTSNPN, SVGIG (reference sequence). Trimming removed 4 bases at V and 4 bases at J, with 11 bases between. The CDR3 runs 13 residues. CDR3 residues: CAWNRDQYNEQFF. The CDR3 bases are TGTGCCTGGAACCGGGACCAGTACAATGAGCAGTTCTTC.

The chain links TRBV30 to TRBJ2-4; D could derive from TRBD1 or TRBD2 (6 bases each). This CDR3 is built from 14 residues. Trimming left V 7 bases short and J 2 bases short, with 15 bases between. Germline V CDR1 and CDR2: GTSNPN, SVGIG (reference sequence). CDR3: CALVGGETKNIQYF. The CDR3 region has the DNA TGTGCCTTAGTGGGGGGCGAGACCAAAAACATTCAGTACTTC. The variable domain in full, with the rest retrieved from reference TRBV30 and TRBJ2-4, is SQTIHQWPATLVQPVGSPLSLECTVEGTSNPNLYWYRQAAGRGLQLLFYSVGIGQISSEVPQNLSASRPQDRQFILSSKKLLLSDSGFYLCALVGGETKNIQYFGAGTRLSVL.

The CDR3 is CASSQGHSPDTQYF. CDR3 DNA: TGTGCCAGCAGCCAAGGGCACAGCCCAGATACGCAGTATTTT. V gene TRBV6-6 combines with J gene TRBJ2-3; D uncertain. Germline CDR1 reads MNHNY; CDR2 reads SVGAGI (reference sequence). Trimming took 6 bases from V and 4 from J, leaving 14 bases between them. The CDR3 consists of 14 residues.

The chain has TRBV10-3 and TRBJ1-1; D is unresolved. Trimming took 7 bases from V and 1 from J, leaving 13 bases between them. Germline values: CDR1 ENHRY, CDR2 SYGVKD. The CDR3 has 14 residues. The CDR3 sequence is CAIKDRAGNTEAFF. The CDR3 DNA follows: TGTGCCATCAAGGATCGGGCAGGGAACACTGAAGCTTTCTTT.

The V gene is TRBV2, the J gene TRBJ1-6; D ambiguous. The germline V and J ends were trimmed by 2 bases and 7 bases, with 15 bases remaining between them. The germline CDR1 and CDR2 sequences are SNHLY and FYNNEI. The CDR3 totals 16 residues. This chain's CDR3 is CASSERLTPLNSPLHF. The CDR3 DNA reads TGTGCCAGCAGTGAAAGGCTAACCCCATTAAATTCACCCCTCCACTTT.

The chain carries TRBV20-1 and TRBJ2-7; D gene ambiguous. Germline V lookup: CDR1 DFQATT, CDR2 SNEGSKA (reference sequence). The CDR3 sequence is 11 residues long. The V end was cut by 6 bases, the J end by 6 bases, with 12 bases between. The CDR3 here is CSAGDSVEQYF. The CDR3 DNA reads TGCAGTGCCGGTGATAGTGTCGAGCAGTACTTC.

This CDR3 is CASSLTVNTEAFF. The CDR3 DNA reads as TGTGCCAGCAGTTTGACAGTGAACACTGAAGCTTTCTTT. The rearrangement joins TRBV6-5 to TRBJ1-1; D is perhaps TRBD1 (5 bases). V lost 4 bases and J 0 bases, leaving 6 bases between the germline ends. This CDR3 has 13 residues. The germline V gene encodes CDR1 MNHEY and CDR2 SVGAGI.

Only one count was recorded for this clone. The rearrangement uses TRBV15 and TRBJ2-1; tentatively, D is TRBD1 or TRBD2 (5 bases each). Germline lookup yields CDR1 LNHNV and CDR2 YYDKDF (reference sequence). Trimming took 0 bases from V and 7 from J, leaving 16 bases between them. The CDR3 spans 16 residues. The DNA for the CDR3 is TGTGCCACCAGCAGAGACCGGGACCGACTGATAAATGAGCAGTTCTTC. This encodes CATSRDRDRLINEQFF.

This clone has more than one count but fewer than ten. This chain links TRBV19 with TRBJ2-3; 13 positions agree with TRBD2. Trimming took 5 bases from V and 0 from J; bases not matched to a gene: 5. The CDR3 extends over 17 amino acids. Germline V CDR1 and CDR2: LNHDA, SQIVND (reference sequence). The CDR3 here is CASSWGLAGSSTDTQYF. In DNA, the CDR3 is TGTGCCAGTAGTTGGGGACTAGCGGGATCTAGCACAGATACGCAGTATTTT.

This clone was counted only a few times. The chain joins TRBV30 to TRBJ1-6; D remains ambiguous. CDR1 and CDR2 from the germline V gene are GTSNPN and SVGIG (reference sequence). CDR3 length: 11 amino acids. V lost 1 base to trimming and J lost 10 bases, with 5 bases between them. CDR3 DNA: TGTGCCTGGAGTGCAGTGTCACCCCTCCACTTT. Encoded protein: CAWSAVSPLHF.

V usage is TRBV5-1 and J usage is TRBJ2-3; TRBD2 agrees at 13 bases. The germline V gene encodes CDR1 SGHRS and CDR2 YFSETQ. After removal of 0 bases from V and 3 bases from J, the junction contained 10 bases not matched to a gene. The CDR3 is made up of 19 amino acids. This chain's CDR3 is CASSLARTSGSQVTDTQYF. CDR3 DNA sequence: TGCGCCAGCAGCTTGGCCCGGACTAGCGGGAGTCAGGTGACAGATACGCAGTATTTT. The variable domain in full, with the rest retrieved from reference TRBV5-1 and TRBJ2-3, is KAGVTQTPRYLIKTRGQQVTLSCSPISGHRSVSWYQQTPGQGLQFLFEYFSETQRNKGNFPGRFSGRQFSNSRSEMNVSTLELGDSALYLCASSLARTSGSQVTDTQYFGPGTRLTVL.

The chain links TRBV10-2 to TRBJ2-1; D might be TRBD1 or TRBD2, each matching 5 bases. The V and J ends lost 7 bases and 4 bases respectively, with 14 bases between them. Germline V gene data show CDR1 as WSHSY and CDR2 as SAAADI. The CDR3 covers 14 residues. This chain's CDR3 is CASTAGTTYNEQFF. The CDR3 nucleotides are TGCGCCAGCACCGCCGGGACCACTTACAATGAGCAGTTCTTC.

The chain combines TRBV11-3 with TRBJ1-1, with D perhaps TRBD1 (6 bases). The CDR3 extends over 15 amino acids. Trimming shortened V by 5 bases and J by 7 bases, and 20 bases separated the two germline ends. CDR1 and CDR2 (germline): SGHNT, YENEEA. CDR3 DNA sequence: TGTGCCAGCAGCCCACCCCCGAGGGGGAGCGGTGAAGCTTTCTTT. As protein: CASSPPPRGSGEAFF. The entire variable domain, with the rest obtained from reference TRBV11-3 and TRBJ1-1, is as follows: EAGVVQSPRYKIIEKKQPVAFWCNPISGHNTLYWYLQNLGQGPELLIRYENEEAVDDSQLPKDRFSAERLKGVDSTLKIQPAELGDSAVYLCASSPPPRGSGEAFFGQGTRLTVV.

This chain connects TRBV5-4 to TRBJ2-5; 7 bases agree with TRBD1. J gave up 5 bases and V 0 bases, and 13 bases lay outside the gene matches. Germline CDR1 is SGHNT and CDR2 is YYREEE (reference sequence). The CDR3 is 17 residues long. The CDR3 reads CASSLGPSTGKEETQYF. CDR3 DNA: TGTGCCAGCAGCTTGGGACCTTCGACAGGGAAGGAGGAGACCCAGTACTTC.

This clone was seen only once. The CDR3 here is CASAPRVPYNEQFF. CDR3 in DNA: TGTGCCAGCGCCCCTCGGGTCCCCTACAATGAGCAGTTCTTC. The chain uses TRBV27 and TRBJ2-1; D is unclear. The length of the CDR3 is 14 residues. Between the trimmed V and J ends, which lost 8 bases and 2 bases, there was a span of 13 bases. Germline CDR1 and CDR2: MNHEY and SMNVEV (reference sequence).

The genes are TRBV19 and TRBJ1-5, with 7 bases lining up with TRBD1. Germline loops: CDR1 LNHDA, CDR2 SQIVND (reference sequence). Trimming removed 5 bases from V and 7 bases from J; junction bases left unmatched: 8. The CDR3 totals 14 residues. CDR3 loop: CASSRQGGGQPQHF. DNA for the CDR3: TGTGCCAGTAGTCGACAGGGAGGGGGACAGCCCCAGCATTTT.

The rearrangement uses TRBV5-1 and TRBJ1-5, with D unresolved. Germline V gives CDR1 SGHRS, CDR2 YFSETQ. This CDR3 is built from 13 residues. V lost 4 bases to trimming and J lost 5 bases, with 10 bases between them. The CDR3 DNA is TGCGCCAGCAGCCCCGGCCCAGATCAGCCCCAGCATTTT. Protein product: CASSPGPDQPQHF.

The DNA for the CDR3 is TGTGCCAGCAGCCCGTGGGCTAGCGGAACCTACGAGCAGTACTTC. This sequence encodes CASSPWASGTYEQYF. The rearrangement uses TRBV5-4 and TRBJ2-7; 7 bases map to TRBD2. The CDR3 has 15 residues. Germline V gene data show CDR1 as SGHNT and CDR2 as YYREEE (reference sequence). Trimming took 4 bases from V and 2 from J; bases not matched to a gene: 9.